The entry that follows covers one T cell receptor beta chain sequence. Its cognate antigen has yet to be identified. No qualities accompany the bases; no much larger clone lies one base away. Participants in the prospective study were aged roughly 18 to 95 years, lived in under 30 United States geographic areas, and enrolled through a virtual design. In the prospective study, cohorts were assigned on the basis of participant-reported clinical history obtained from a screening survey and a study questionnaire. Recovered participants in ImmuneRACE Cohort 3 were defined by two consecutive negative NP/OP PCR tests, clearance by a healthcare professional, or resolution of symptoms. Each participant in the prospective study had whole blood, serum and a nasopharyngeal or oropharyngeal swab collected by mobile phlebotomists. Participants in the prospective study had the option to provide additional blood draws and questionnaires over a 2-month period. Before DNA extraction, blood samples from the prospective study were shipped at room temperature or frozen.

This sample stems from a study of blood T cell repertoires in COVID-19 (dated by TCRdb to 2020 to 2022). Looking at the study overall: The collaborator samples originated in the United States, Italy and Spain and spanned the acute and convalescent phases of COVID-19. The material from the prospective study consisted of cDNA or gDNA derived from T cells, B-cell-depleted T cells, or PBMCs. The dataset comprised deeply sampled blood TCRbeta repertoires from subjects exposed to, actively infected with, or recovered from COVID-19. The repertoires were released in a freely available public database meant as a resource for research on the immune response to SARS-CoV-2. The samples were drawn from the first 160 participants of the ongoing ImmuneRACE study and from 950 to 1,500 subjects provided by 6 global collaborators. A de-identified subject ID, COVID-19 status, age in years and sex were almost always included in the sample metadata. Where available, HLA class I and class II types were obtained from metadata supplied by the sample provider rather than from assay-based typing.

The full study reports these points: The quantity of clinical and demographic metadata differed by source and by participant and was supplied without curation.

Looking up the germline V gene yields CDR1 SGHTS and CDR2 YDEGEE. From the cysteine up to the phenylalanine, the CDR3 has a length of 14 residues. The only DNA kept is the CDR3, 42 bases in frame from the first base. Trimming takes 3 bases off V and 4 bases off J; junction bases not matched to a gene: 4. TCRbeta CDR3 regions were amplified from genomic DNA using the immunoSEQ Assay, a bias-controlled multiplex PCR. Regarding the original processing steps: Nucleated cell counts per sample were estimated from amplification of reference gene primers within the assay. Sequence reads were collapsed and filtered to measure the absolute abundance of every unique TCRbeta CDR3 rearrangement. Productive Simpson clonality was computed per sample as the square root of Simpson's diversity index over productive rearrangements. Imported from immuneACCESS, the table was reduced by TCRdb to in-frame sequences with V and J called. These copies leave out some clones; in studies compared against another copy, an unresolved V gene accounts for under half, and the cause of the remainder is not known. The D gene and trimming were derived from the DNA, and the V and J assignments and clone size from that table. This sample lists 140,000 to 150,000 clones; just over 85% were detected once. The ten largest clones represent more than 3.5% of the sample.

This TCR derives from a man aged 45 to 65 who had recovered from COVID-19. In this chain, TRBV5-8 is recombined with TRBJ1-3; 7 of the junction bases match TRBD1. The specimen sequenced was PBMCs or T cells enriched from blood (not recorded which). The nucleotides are TGTGCCAGCAGCTGGGGGACAGAAGGAAACACCATATATTTT. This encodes CASSWGTEGNTIYF.